The 18 T cell receptor beta chains below come from one sample, sequenced in a study of blood T cells in healthy people across ages. The use of a sample-barcoded 5' primer and a J-beta primer mix characterized a second PCR of roughly 7 to 11 cycles. TCRdb called the 5' RACE reads again in MiXCR, with one record for every CDR3 protein. The sample yields nearly 800,000 distinct CDR3 sequences, roughly 25% seen once. Separately, the same data were catalogued under a study of T cells of mothers and their children.

The sequenced material came from blood. The receptors originated from a boy aged 5 to 17 in good health.

This clonotype was counted at least ten times. This chain joins TRBV29-1 and TRBJ2-3; a possible D gene is TRBD1 (5 bases). There are 14 residues in the CDR3. Per germline, CDR1 SQVTM and CDR2 ANQGSEA. The ends were cut back, 2 bases at V and 4 bases at J, with 13 bases in the middle. In DNA form, the CDR3 reads TGCAGCGTTGAAAGGGCAGGGCTTTCAGATACGCAGTATTTT. Translated, it gives CSVERAGLSDTQYF.

CDR3 amino acids: CSVGQEGYGYTF. The CDR3 coding sequence is TGCAGCGTTGGACAGGAGGGTTATGGCTACACCTTC. This chain connects TRBV29-1 to TRBJ1-2, with a weak D call TRBD1 (6 bases). CDR1 is SQVTM, CDR2 ANQGSEA, per germline. The CDR3 is 12 amino acids. The V end was cut by 4 bases, the J end by 5 bases, with 11 bases between.

This clonotype was detected only a few times. J is TRBJ2-2 and V is TRBV6-6; no definite D call. The germline gives CDR1 MNHNY, CDR2 SVGAGI (reference sequence). CDR3 length: 15 residues. With 0 bases removed from V and 3 bases from J, the gap between germline ends came to 8 bases. The chain's CDR3 is CASSYSSRYTGELFF. The CDR3 region has the DNA TGTGCCAGCAGTTACTCGTCTAGGTACACCGGGGAGCTGTTTTTT.

The V gene is TRBV6-5, the J gene TRBJ2-4; 12 nucleotides align to TRBD1. The germline V gene has CDR1 MNHEY and CDR2 SVGAGI. The CDR3 is 15 residues long. The V segment lost 8 bases and the J segment 3 bases; nucleotides outside the gene matches: 5. The CDR3 coding sequence is TGTGCCAGCGGGACAGGGGGCCTAGGCAAAAACATTCAGTACTTC. It codes for CASGTGGLGKNIQYF.

This clonotype was detected only a few times. The rearrangement joins TRBV27 to TRBJ2-3; 8 bases are a match to TRBD2. The V segment lost 2 bases and the J segment 7 bases; nucleotides outside the gene matches: 14. Germline CDR1 is MNHEY and CDR2 is SMNVEV (reference sequence). CDR3 length: 17 amino acids. The DNA of the CDR3 is TGTGCCAGCAGTTTAGGCTTCGGGGGGGTTAAGCGTTATACGCAGTATTTT. Amino acid sequence: CASSLGFGGVKRYTQYF.

This chain joins TRBV5-6 and TRBJ1-1, with D possibly being TRBD1 (6 bases). Germline CDR1 is SGHDT and CDR2 is YYEEEE. V lost 7 bases, J lost 3 bases, and 7 bases lay in between. The CDR3 totals 11 residues. CDR3 residues: CASQGHTEAFF. The CDR3 DNA reads TGTGCCAGCCAGGGGCACACTGAAGCTTTCTTT.

Comments on this clonotype: Since the CDR3 does not end with the conserved phenylalanine or tryptophan, this likely comes from a read error. The CDR3 DNA is TGTGCCACCACCGGCTCCCTTGAGAGCTCCTACAATGAGCAGTTCCTC. It yields the protein CATTGSLESSYNEQFL. The rearrangement uses TRBV28 and TRBJ2-1; D gene ambiguous. V lost 10 bases, J lost 0 bases, and 19 bases lay in between. This CDR3 contains 16 residues. Germline V gene sequence: CDR1 MDHEN, CDR2 SYDVKM.

Written as DNA, the CDR3 is TGTGCCAGCAGTCCCACCCTGTTGGGGATAACTGGAAACACCATATATTTT. This encodes CASSPTLLGITGNTIYF. The genes are TRBV12-3 or TRBV12-4 and TRBJ1-3; no definite D call. V was cut by 5 bases and J by 2 bases, with 19 bases left in between. The CDR3 is 17 amino acids.

The CDR3 here is CASRPDRSYGYTF. CDR3 DNA: TGTGCCAGCAGGCCGGACAGGAGCTATGGCTACACCTTC. V usage is TRBV6-5 and J usage is TRBJ1-2, with 7 bases aligning to TRBD1. The V gene end was trimmed by 6 bases and the J gene end by 4 bases; junction bases not matched to a gene: 5. The V gene's germline CDR1 is MNHEY and CDR2 SVGAGI. The CDR3 is made up of 13 amino acids.

This clonotype was counted between two and nine times. The chain joins TRBV6-5 to TRBJ1-2; unclear D gene. The germline V gene encodes CDR1 MNHEY and CDR2 SVGAGI. The CDR3 has 13 residues. V lost 4 bases and J 5 bases, leaving 11 bases between the germline ends. CDR3 coding DNA: TGTGCCAGCAGTTTGGGCAGGCCATATGGCTACACCTTC. The encoded protein is CASSLGRPYGYTF.

This clonotype has just a few counts. This chain connects TRBV29-1 to TRBJ2-3, with TRBD1 identical over 7 bases. V lost 6 bases to trimming and J lost 1 base; unmatched junction nucleotides: 10. CDR1 SQVTM and CDR2 ANQGSEA come from the germline V gene. The CDR3 has 15 residues. CDR3 amino acids: CSVSYRDRRTDTQYF. The CDR3 bases are TGCAGCGTCTCGTACCGGGACAGACGCACAGATACGCAGTATTTT.

This clonotype turned up a few times. The junction departs from the called germline gene at one end, perhaps through a read error. This chain connects TRBV2 to TRBJ2-3; D is perhaps TRBD1 (5 bases). The CDR3 runs 17 residues. The germline CDR1 and CDR2 sequences are SNHLY and FYNNEI. This CDR3 is CASREDSPLRGTDTQYF. The CDR3 coding sequence is TGTGCCAGCAGGGAAGACAGTCCATTGCGTGGCACAGATACGCAGTATTTT. The complete variable domain, with remaining parts taken from reference TRBV2 and TRBJ2-3, reads EPEVTQTPSHQVTQMGQEVILRCVPISNHLYFYWYRQILGQKVEFLVSFYNNEISEKSEIFDDQFSVERPDGSNFTLKIRSTKLEDSAMYFCASREDSPLRGTDTQYFGPGTRLTVL.

V usage is TRBV28 and J usage is TRBJ2-1; D is undetermined. Germline CDR1 reads MDHEN; CDR2 reads SYDVKM. This CDR3 has 14 amino acids. V was shortened by 5 bases and J by 5 bases, with 13 bases between the two germline ends. DNA for the CDR3: TGTGCCAGCAGTCCCCCGAAGGGAAACAATGAGCAGTTCTTC. Encoded protein: CASSPPKGNNEQFF.

This clonotype came up a few times. The rearrangement links TRBV7-8 to TRBJ1-6; TRBD1 is a possible D gene (5 bases). Germline values: CDR1 SGHVS, CDR2 FQNEAQ. The CDR3 spans 13 residues. The ends were cut back, 4 bases at V and 9 bases at J, with 10 bases in the middle. This CDR3 reads CASSYAGASPLHF. CDR3 coding DNA: TGTGCCAGCAGCTACGCTGGGGCTTCACCCCTCCACTTT.

To note about this clonotype: The junction departs from the called germline gene at one end, perhaps through a read error. The chain employs TRBV28 and TRBJ2-3; 7 nucleotides line up with TRBD1. The CDR3 extends over 13 amino acids. The germline CDR1 and CDR2 sequences are MDHEN and SYDVKM. CDR3 in amino acids: CASSLSGGPFPHF. The CDR3 DNA is TGTGCCAGCAGTTTGTCAGGGGGACCCTTCCCTCATTTT.

The rearrangement joins TRBV29-1 to TRBJ2-1, with TRBD1 matching over 10 bases. The CDR3 length is 16 residues. In germline, CDR1 is SQVTM, CDR2 ANQGSEA. With 4 bases clipped from V and 6 bases from J, the junction kept 12 bases outside the gene matches. The CDR3 protein is CSVVDSDRGTGNEQFF. CDR3 coding DNA: TGCAGCGTTGTGGATTCGGACAGGGGGACTGGCAATGAGCAGTTCTTC.

The chain carries TRBV6-2 or TRBV6-3 and TRBJ2-3, with 9 bases that match TRBD2. Germline CDR1 MNHEY, CDR2 SVGEGT. The CDR3 length is 16 residues. V trimming: 6 bases; J trimming: 2 bases; junction bases outside the gene matches: 9. CDR3 residues: CASRPYAGGPTDTQYF. In DNA form, the CDR3 reads TGTGCCAGCAGACCTTACGCGGGGGGGCCCACAGATACGCAGTATTTT.

A note on this clonotype: The conserved phenylalanine or tryptophan is not found at the CDR3 terminus, so this likely reflects a read error. The CDR3 loop is CVSSRDRQISYGYTL. The CDR3 DNA sequence: TGTGTCAGCAGCCGAGACCGGCAGATTAGCTATGGCTACACCCTC. The chain joins TRBV7-9 to TRBJ1-2; D not resolved. This CDR3 has 15 residues. Germline assignment: CDR1 SEHNR and CDR2 FQNEAQ (reference sequence).